This T cell receptor (beta chain) stems from a study of shared clonotypes between healthy human individuals. The V end lost 3 bases, the J end lost 10 bases, and 7 bases lay between the germline ends. The CDR3 contains 11 residues. In germline, CDR1 is ENHRY, CDR2 SYGVKD. Whole-study results and caveats: Exclusively blood specimens were collected; tissue repertoires likely differ. Against clonotypes common to all four donors, non-shared ones had lower generation probabilities. Clonotype sharing across donors was expected to vary with sequencing depth.

For this clone: What it binds is unknown.

The authors distributed each subset's genomic DNA evenly over several immunoSEQ plates. Assay used: immunoSEQ multiplex PCR; TCRdb lists only in-frame clones, some missing. The sample has some 2,000,000 clones; nearly 97% are singletons. The sequence derives from a man between 18 and 29 years old in good health. This chain connects TRBV10-3 to TRBJ2-1, with D maybe TRBD2 (6 bases). Specimen: naive CD4+ T cells sorted from blood. Documented subset: CD45RA+ positively selected. CDR3 region: CAISDRGEQFF. The DNA for the CDR3 is TGTGCCATCAGTGACCGGGGGGAGCAGTTCTTC.